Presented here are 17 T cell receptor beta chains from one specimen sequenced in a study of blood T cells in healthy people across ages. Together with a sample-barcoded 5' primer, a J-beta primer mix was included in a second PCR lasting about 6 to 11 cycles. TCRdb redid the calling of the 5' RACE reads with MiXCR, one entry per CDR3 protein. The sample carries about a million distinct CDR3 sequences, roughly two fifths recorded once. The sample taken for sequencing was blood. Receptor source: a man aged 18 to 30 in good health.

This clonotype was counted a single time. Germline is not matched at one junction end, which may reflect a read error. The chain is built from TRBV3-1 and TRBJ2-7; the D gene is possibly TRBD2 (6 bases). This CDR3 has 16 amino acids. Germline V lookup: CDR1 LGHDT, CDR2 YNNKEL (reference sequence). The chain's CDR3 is CASSPVTGVGSYERYF. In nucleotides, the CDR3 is TGTGCCAGCAGCCCTGTTACGGGGGTTGGCTCCTACGAGCGGTACTTC.

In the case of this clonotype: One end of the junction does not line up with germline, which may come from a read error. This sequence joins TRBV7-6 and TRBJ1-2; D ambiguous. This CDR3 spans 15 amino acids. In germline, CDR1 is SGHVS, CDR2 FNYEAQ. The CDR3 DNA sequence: TGTGCCAGCAGCTTAGCCGGCGGGCCGAACTATGACTACACCTTC. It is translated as CASSLAGGPNYDYTF.

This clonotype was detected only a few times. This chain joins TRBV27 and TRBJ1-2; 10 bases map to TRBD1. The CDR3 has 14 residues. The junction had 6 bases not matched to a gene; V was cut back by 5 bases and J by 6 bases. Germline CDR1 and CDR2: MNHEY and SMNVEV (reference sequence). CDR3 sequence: CASSQRTGGNGYTF. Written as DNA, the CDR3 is TGTGCCAGCAGTCAGCGGACAGGGGGAAATGGCTACACCTTC.

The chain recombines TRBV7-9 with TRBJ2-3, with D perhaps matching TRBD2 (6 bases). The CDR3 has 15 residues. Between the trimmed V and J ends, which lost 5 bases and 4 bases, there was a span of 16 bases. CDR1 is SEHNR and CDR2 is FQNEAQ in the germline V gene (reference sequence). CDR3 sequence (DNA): TGTGCCAGCAGCCCGCGGGATAGCTGGGCAGATACGCAGTATTTT. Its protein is CASSPRDSWADTQYF.

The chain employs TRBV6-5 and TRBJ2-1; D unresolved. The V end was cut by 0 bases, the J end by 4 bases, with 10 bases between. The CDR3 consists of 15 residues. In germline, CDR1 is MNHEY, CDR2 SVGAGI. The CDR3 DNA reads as TGTGCCAGCAGTTACTCGAAGGGCAGTTACAATGAGCAGTTCTTC. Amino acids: CASSYSKGSYNEQFF.

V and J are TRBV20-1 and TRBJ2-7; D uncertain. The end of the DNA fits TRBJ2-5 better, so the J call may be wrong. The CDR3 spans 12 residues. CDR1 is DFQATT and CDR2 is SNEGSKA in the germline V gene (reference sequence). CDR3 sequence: CSASKNSETQYF. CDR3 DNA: TGCAGTGCTAGTAAGAATTCGGAGACCCAGTACTTC.

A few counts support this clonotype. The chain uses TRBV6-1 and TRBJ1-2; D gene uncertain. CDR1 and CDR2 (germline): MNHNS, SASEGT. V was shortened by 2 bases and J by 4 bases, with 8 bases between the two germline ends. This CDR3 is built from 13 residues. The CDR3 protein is CASSENGIYGYTF. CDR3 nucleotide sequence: TGTGCCAGCAGTGAAAACGGTATCTATGGCTACACCTTC.

Here the CDR3 reads CASSQEGAVLNYGYTF. CDR3 in DNA: TGCGCCAGCAGCCAAGAAGGGGCGGTATTAAACTATGGCTACACCTTC. This rearrangement joins TRBV4-3 to TRBJ1-2, with D perhaps matching TRBD1 (5 bases). The CDR3 runs 16 residues. Between the trimmed V and J ends, which lost 0 bases and 2 bases, there was a span of 13 bases. Germline lookup yields CDR1 LGHNA and CDR2 YSLEER.

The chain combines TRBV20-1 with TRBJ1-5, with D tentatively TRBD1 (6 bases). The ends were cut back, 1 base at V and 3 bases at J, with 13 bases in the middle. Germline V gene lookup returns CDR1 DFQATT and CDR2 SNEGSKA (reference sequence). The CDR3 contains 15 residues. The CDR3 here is CSARASGDNNQPQHF. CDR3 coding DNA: TGCAGTGCTAGAGCTTCAGGGGATAACAATCAGCCCCAGCATTTT.

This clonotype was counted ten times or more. For the CDR3, the DNA is TGCAGTGCTAAAGAGTACAATGAGCAGTTCTTC. It yields the protein CSAKEYNEQFF. The chain links TRBV20-1 to TRBJ2-1; D call uncertain. Trimming left V 4 bases short and J 4 bases short, with 5 bases between. Germline CDR1 is DFQATT and CDR2 is SNEGSKA (reference sequence). The CDR3 is made up of 11 amino acids.

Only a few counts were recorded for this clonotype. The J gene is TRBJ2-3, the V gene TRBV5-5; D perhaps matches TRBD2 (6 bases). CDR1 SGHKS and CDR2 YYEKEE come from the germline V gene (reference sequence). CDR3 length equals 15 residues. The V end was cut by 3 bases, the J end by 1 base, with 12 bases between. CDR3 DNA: TGTGCCAGCAGCTGGGGGACTGACGGCACAGATACGCAGTATTTT. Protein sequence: CASSWGTDGTDTQYF.

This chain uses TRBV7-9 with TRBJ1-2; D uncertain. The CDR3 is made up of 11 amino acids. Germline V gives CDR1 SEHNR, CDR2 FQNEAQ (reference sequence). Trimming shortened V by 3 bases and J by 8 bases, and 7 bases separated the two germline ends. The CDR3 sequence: CASSFSGGYTF. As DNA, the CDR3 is TGTGCCAGCAGCTTTTCAGGAGGCTACACCTTC.

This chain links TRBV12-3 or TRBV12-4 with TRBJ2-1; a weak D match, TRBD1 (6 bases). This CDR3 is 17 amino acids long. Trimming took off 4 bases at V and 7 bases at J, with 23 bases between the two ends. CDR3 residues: CASSSVQGKGSWNEQFF. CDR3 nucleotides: TGTGCCAGCAGTTCAGTACAGGGTAAGGGGTCATGGAATGAGCAGTTCTTC.

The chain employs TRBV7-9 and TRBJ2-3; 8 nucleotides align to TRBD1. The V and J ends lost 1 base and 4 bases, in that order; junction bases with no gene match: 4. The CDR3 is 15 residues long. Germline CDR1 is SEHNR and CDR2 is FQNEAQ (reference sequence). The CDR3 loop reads CASSLGPGGSDTQYF. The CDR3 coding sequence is TGTGCCAGCAGCTTAGGTCCAGGGGGCTCAGATACGCAGTATTTT. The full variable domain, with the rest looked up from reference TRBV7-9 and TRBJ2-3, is DTGVSQNPRHKITKRGQNVTFRCDPISEHNRLYWYRQTLGQGPEFLTYFQNEAQLEKSRLLSDRFSAERPKGSFSTLEIQRTEQGDSAMYLCASSLGPGGSDTQYFGPGTRLTVL.

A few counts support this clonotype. The CDR3 loop reads CASRRGSGHSNEKLFF. CDR3 in DNA: TGCGCCAGCAGAAGGGGTTCGGGACATTCTAATGAAAAACTGTTTTTT. The chain combines TRBV5-1 with TRBJ1-4, with a possible D match to TRBD1 (6 bases). This CDR3 spans 16 amino acids. The germline gives CDR1 SGHRS, CDR2 YFSETQ. V was shortened by 5 bases and J by 3 bases, with 17 bases between the two germline ends.

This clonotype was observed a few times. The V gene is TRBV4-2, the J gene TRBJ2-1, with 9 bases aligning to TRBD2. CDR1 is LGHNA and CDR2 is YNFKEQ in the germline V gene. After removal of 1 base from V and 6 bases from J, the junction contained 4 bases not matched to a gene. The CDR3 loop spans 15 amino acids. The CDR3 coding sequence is TGTGCCAGCAGCCAAGCTTGGCGGGGGGGCAATGAGCAGTTCTTC. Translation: CASSQAWRGGNEQFF.

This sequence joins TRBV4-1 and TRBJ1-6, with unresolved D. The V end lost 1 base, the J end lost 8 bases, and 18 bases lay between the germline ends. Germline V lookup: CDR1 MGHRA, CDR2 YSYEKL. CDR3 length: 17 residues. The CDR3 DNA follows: TGCGCCAGCAGCCAAGGAAAAGGGATTCGTCGGGATTCACCCCTCCACTTT. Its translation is CASSQGKGIRRDSPLHF.